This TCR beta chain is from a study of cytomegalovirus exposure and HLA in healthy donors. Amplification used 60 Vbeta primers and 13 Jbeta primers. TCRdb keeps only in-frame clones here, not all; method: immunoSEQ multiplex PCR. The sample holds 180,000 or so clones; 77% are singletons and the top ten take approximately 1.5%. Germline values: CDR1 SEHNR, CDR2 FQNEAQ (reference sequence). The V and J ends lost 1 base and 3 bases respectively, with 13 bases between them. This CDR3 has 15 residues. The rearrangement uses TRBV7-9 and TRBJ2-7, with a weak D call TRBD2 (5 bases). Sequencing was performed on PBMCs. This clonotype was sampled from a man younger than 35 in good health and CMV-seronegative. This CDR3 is CASSLVGDRGYEQYF. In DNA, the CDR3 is TGTGCCAGCAGCTTAGTTGGGGATCGGGGCTACGAGCAGTACTTC.